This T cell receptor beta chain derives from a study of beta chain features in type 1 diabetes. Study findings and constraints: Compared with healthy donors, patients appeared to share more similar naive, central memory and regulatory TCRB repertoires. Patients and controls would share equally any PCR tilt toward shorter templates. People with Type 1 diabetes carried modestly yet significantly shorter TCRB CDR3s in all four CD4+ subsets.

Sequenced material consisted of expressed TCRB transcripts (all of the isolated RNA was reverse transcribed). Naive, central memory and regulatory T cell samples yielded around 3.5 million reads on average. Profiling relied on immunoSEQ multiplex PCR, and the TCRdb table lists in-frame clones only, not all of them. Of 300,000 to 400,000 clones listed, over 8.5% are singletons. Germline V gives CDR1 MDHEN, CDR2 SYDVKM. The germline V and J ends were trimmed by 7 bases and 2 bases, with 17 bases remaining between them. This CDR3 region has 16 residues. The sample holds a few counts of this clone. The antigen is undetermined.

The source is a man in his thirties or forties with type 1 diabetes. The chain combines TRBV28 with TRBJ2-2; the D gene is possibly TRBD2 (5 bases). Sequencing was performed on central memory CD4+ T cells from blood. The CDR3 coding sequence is TGTGCCAGCAACAACCTAGCAGCGTTCAACACCGGGGAGCTGTTTTTT. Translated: CASNNLAAFNTGELFF.